A selection of T cell receptor beta chains follows, all from one sample in a study of OX40 agonist ivuxolimab in advanced cancers. Profiling relied on immunoSEQ multiplex PCR, and the TCRdb table lists in-frame clones only, not all of them. In the table there are about 24,000 clones, 80% to 90% of which are singletons. Here the sequenced sample was CD4+ or CD8+ T cells sorted from blood, taken in a trial of the OX40 agonist ivuxolimab. The receptors come from an adult with an advanced solid tumor such as melanoma, head and neck, liver or kidney cancer. Each CDR3 is given with its conserved first and last residue. Fields, in order: V gene, J gene, D gene, clone size, CDR3 DNA, CDR3 protein. D genes are given only for firm matches. Some rows mark clone size as missing; the rest say once, few, many or name a class of expanded clone.

TRBV7-6	TRBJ1-1	TRBD1	NA	TGTGCCAGCAGCTTAGAGGACAGGGAGAACACTGAAGCTTTCTTT	CASSLEDRENTEAFF
TRBV2	TRBJ1-2	NA	NA	TGTGCCAGCATGAGCGAGGGCGGTGGCTACACCTTC	CASMSEGGGYTF
TRBV6-5	TRBJ2-1	NA	NA	TGTGCCAGCAGTTATTTAGCGGTACGCCGCTACAATGAGCAGTTCTTC	CASSYLAVRRYNEQFF
TRBV7-9	TRBJ1-1	NA	NA	TGTGCCAGCAGCTTACCAGAAATGAACACTGAAGCTTTCTTT	CASSLPEMNTEAFF
TRBV7-2	TRBJ2-1	NA	NA	TGTGCCAGCAGCTCGAGCTCCTACAATGAGCAGTTCTTC	CASSSSSYNEQFF
TRBV2	TRBJ1-1	NA	medium-sized	TGTGCCAGCAGTTACACAGAACAAGGGGAAGCTTTCTTT	CASSYTEQGEAFF
TRBV18	TRBJ2-7	TRBD1	NA	TGTGCCAGCTCCCCGGGACAGGCGATCTCCTACGAGCAGTACTTC	CASSPGQAISYEQYF
TRBV7-2	TRBJ1-2	NA	NA	TGTGCCAGCAGCGGGGGGAAGAGTAACTATGGCTACACCTTC	CASSGGKSNYGYTF
TRBV28	TRBJ2-5	NA	few	TGTGCCAGCAGTCGCGGACAGACTACGGAGACCCAGTACTTC	CASSRGQTTETQYF
TRBV2	TRBJ2-7	NA	few	TGTGCCAGCAATCTTTCTGGGGGTCTCGAGCAGTACTTC	CASNLSGGLEQYF
TRBV18	TRBJ2-1	NA	NA	TGTGCCAGCTCACCAGTAGCGACCCGGGAAGGGGAGTTCTTC	CASSPVATREGEFF
TRBV14	TRBJ2-7	TRBD2	NA	TGTGCCAGCAGCCAGGATGATAGCCCAGCGGGACTATACTACGAGCAGTACTTC	CASSQDDSPAGLYYEQYF
TRBV5-4	TRBJ2-5	NA	NA	TGTGCCAGCAGCTTGGCACCTGAGGGCGGAGAGACCCAGTACTTC	CASSLAPEGGETQYF
TRBV10-2	TRBJ1-2	NA	NA	TGCGCCAGCAGCCAATGGGAGGGGAGCTCCTATGGCTACACCTTC	CASSQWEGSSYGYTF
TRBV28	TRBJ2-7	NA	few	TGTGCCAGCAGTTTGCCCACAGGTGGGCTGGGATACGAGCAGTACTTC	CASSLPTGGLGYEQYF
TRBV14	TRBJ1-3	TRBD1	NA	TGTGCCAGCAGCCCGGGACAGGCAAGCACCATATATTTT	CASSPGQASTIYF
TRBV7-2	TRBJ2-3	NA	NA	TGTGCCAGCAGCTTAGTCCGCTCAGGAACGCAGTATTTT	CASSLVRSGTQYF
TRBV10-3	TRBJ2-3	NA	NA	TGTGCCATCAGCAATACAGATACGCAGTATTTT	CAISNTDTQYF
TRBV18	TRBJ2-5	NA	NA	TGTGCCAGCTCACCACCGGAGGGGGAGACCCAGTACTTC	CASSPPEGETQYF